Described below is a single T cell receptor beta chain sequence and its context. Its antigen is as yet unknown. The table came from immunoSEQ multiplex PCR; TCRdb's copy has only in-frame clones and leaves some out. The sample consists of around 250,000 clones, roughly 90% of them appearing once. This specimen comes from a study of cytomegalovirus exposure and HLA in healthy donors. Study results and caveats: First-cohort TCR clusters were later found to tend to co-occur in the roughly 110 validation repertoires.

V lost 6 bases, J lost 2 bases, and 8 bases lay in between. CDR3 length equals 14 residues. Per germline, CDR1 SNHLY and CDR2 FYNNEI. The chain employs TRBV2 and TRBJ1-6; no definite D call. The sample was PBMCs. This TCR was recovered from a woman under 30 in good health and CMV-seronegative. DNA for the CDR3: TGTGCCAGCAGCACAGAAGCCTATAATTCACCCCTCCACTTT. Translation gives CASSTEAYNSPLHF.